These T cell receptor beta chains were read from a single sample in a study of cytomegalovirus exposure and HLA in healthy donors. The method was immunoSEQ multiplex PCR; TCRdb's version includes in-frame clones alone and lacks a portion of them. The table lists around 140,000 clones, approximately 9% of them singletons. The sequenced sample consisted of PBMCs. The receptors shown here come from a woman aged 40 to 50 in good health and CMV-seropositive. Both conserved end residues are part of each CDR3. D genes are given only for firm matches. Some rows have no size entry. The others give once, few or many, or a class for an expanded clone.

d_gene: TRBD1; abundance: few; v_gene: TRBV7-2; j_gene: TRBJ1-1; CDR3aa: CASSLAGQGVEAFF; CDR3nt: TGTGCCAGCAGCTTAGCCGGACAGGGGGTGGAAGCTTTCTTT
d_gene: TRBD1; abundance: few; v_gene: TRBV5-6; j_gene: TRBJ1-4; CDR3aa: CASSATGEEEKLFF; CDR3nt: TGTGCCAGCAGCGCGACAGGGGAGGAGGAAAAACTGTTTTTT
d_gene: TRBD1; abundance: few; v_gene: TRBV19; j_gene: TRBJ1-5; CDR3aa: CASSMGQGYNQPQHF; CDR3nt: TGTGCCAGTAGTATGGGACAGGGTTATAATCAGCCCCAGCATTTT
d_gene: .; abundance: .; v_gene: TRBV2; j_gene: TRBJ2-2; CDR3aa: CAGGSPNTGELFF; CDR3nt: TGTGCCGGGGGGTCGCCGAACACCGGGGAGCTGTTTTTT
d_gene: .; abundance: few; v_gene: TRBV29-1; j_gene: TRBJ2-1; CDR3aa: CSVEDSTYNEQFF; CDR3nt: TGCAGCGTTGAGGATAGCACCTACAATGAGCAGTTCTTC
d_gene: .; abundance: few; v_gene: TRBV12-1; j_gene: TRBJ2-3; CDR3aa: CASSLTSLGPRGVTDTQYF; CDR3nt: TGTGCCAGCAGCTTGACTAGTTTGGGGCCTAGGGGAGTAACAGATACGCAGTATTTT
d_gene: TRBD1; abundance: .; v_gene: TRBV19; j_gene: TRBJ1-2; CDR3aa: CASSPGQAFYGYTF; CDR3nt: TGTGCCAGTAGTCCGGGACAGGCCTTCTATGGCTACACCTTC
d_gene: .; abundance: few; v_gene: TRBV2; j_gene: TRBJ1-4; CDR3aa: CASSDESGGEKLFF; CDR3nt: TGTGCCAGCAGTGATGAATCCGGAGGTGAAAAACTGTTTTTT
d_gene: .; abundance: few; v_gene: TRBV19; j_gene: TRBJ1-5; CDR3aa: CASSIQGSQPQHF; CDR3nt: TGTGCCAGTAGTATCCAGGGGAGTCAGCCCCAGCATTTT
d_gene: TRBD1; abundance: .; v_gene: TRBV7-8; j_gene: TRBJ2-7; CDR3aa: CASSRQGYEQYF; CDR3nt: TGTGCCAGCAGCAGACAGGGCTACGAGCAGTACTTC
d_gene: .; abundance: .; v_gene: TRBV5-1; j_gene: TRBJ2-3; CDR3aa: CASSPQGGATQYF; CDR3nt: TGCGCCAGCAGCCCGCAGGGGGGAGCGACGCAGTATTTT
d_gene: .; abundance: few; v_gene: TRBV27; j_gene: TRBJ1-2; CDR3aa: CASSASPQDRDGWNYGYTF; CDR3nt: TGTGCCAGCAGTGCCTCACCCCAGGACAGAGACGGGTGGAACTATGGCTACACCTTC
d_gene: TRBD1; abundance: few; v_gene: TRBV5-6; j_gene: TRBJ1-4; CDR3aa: CASSRTGIEKLFF; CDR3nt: TGTGCCAGCAGCCGGACAGGGATTGAAAAACTGTTTTTT
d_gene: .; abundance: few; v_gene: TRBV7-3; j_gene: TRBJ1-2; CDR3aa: CASSPAANYGYTF; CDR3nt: TGTGCCAGCAGCCCCGCAGCTAACTATGGCTACACCTTC